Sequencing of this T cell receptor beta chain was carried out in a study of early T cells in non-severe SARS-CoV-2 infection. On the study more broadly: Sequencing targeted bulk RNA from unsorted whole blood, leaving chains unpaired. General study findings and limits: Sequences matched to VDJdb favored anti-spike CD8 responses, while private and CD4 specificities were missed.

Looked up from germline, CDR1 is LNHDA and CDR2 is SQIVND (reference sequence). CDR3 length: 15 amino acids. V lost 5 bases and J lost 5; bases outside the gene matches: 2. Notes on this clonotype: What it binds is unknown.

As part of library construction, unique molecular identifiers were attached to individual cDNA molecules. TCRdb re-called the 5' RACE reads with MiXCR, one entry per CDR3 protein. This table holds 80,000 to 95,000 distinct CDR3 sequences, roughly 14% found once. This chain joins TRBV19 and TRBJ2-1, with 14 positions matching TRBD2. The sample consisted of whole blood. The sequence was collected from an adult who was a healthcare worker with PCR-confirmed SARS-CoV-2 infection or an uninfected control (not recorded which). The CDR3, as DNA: TGTGCCAGTAGTCGGACTAGCGGGGGGCACAATGAGCAGTTCTTC. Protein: CASSRTSGGHNEQFF.